This TCR beta chain was profiled in a study of somatic mutations in cytotoxic T cells in rheumatoid arthritis. Study in general: Selected populations of V beta antibody-stained T cells underwent flow sorting at nearly 100% purity; these encompassed V beta1+ cells subjected to TCRB sequencing.

The protocol was immunoSEQ multiplex PCR, while the TCRdb copy is restricted to in-frame clones and leaves out a portion. The data hold about 14,000 clones, with roughly 87% observed a single time. After CD4+ and CD8+ cells were isolated by positive magnetic bead selection, their purity was checked by flow cytometry. Only a few counts were recorded for this clone. Antigen: not known. Study-level findings and limits: Patients with rheumatoid arthritis did not differ significantly from age-matched healthy controls in CD8+ T-cell clonality.

Specimen: CD8+ T cells sorted from blood. The receptor comes from an adult with rheumatoid arthritis.

The CDR3 spells CASSASGVSYNEQFF. The CDR3 nucleotides are TGTGCCAGCAGCGCTAGCGGGGTTTCCTACAATGAGCAGTTCTTC. V is TRBV9 and J is TRBJ2-1, with 9 bases aligning to TRBD2. V was pared by 3 bases and J by 1 base, with 2 bases of the junction left unmatched. The germline gives CDR1 SGDLS, CDR2 YYNGEE. The CDR3 runs to 15 residues.